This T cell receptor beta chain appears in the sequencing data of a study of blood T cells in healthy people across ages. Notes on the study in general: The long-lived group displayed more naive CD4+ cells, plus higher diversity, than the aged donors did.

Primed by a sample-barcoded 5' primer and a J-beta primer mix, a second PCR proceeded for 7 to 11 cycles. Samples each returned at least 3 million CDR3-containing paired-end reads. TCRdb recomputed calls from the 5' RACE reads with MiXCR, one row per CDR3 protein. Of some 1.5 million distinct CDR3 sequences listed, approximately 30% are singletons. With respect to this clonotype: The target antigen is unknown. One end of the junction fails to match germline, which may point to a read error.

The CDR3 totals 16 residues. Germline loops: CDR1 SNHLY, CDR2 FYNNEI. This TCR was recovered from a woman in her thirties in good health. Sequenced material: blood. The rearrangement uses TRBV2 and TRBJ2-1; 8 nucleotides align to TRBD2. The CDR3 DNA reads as TGTGCCAGCACCCTCCAAAGCGGGGGAACCTACAATGGGCAGTTCTTC. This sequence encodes CASTLQSGGTYNGQFF.